The T cell receptor (beta chain) described here comes from a study of blood T cell repertoires in COVID-19. The overall study: Italy, Spain and the United States were the sources of the convalescent and acute COVID-19 samples. The cDNA or gDNA used as material had been derived from T cells, B-cell-depleted T cells, or PBMCs.

Germline values: CDR1 LNHDA, CDR2 SQIVND (reference sequence). Trimming removed 5 bases at V and 5 bases at J, with 15 bases between. The CDR3 has 14 residues. As processed by the authors: Amplification of reference gene primers provided the estimated nucleated cell counts. Data came from immunoSEQ multiplex PCR; TCRdb stores just in-frame clones and leaves some out. V and J calls and clone size are those listed in that table; D and trimming were worked out from the DNA. Among around 180,000 clones listed, around 87% were seen once. The sample was peripheral blood. V is TRBV19 and J is TRBJ1-1; the D is unclear. The TCR originated in a man aged 35-49 years with active or convalescent COVID-19. The CDR3 loop reads CASSYREVGTEAFF. The CDR3 DNA reads TGTGCCAGTAGTTATCGCGAGGTAGGAACTGAAGCTTTCTTT. The entire variable domain, with the rest obtained from reference TRBV19 and TRBJ1-1, is as follows: DGGITQSPKYLFRKEGQNVTLSCEQNLNHDAMYWYRQDPGQGLRLIYYSQIVNDFQKGDIAEGYSVSREKKESFPLTVTSAQKNPTAFYLCASSYREVGTEAFFGQGTRLTVV.